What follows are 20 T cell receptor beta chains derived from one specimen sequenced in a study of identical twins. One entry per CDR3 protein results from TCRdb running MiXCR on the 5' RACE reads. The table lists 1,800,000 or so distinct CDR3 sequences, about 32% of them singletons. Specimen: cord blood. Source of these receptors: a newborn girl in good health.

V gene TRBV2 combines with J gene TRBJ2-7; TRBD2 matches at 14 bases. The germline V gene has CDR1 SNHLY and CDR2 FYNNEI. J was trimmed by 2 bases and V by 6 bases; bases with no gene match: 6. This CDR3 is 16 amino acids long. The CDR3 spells CASRVLTSGRAYEQYF. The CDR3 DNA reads TGTGCCAGCAGAGTTTTGACTAGCGGGAGGGCCTACGAGCAGTACTTC.

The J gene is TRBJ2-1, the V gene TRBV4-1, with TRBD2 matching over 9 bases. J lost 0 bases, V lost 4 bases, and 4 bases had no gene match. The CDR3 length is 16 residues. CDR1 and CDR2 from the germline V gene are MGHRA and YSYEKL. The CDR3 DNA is TGCGCCAGCAGCCGACTAGCGGAAGACTCCTACAATGAGCAGTTCTTC. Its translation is CASSRLAEDSYNEQFF.

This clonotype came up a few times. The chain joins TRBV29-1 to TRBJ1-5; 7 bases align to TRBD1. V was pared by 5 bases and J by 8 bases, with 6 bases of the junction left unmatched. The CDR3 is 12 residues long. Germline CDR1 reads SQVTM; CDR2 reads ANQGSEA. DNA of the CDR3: TGCAGCGTTCTCACAGGGGCCGAGCCCCAGCATTTT. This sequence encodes CSVLTGAEPQHF.

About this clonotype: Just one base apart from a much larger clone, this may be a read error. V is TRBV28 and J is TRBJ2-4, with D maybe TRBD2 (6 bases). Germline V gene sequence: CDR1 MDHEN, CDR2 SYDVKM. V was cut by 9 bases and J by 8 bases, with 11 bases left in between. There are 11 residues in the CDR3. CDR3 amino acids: CASGWEDIQYF. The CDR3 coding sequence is TGTGCCAGTGGGTGGGAGGACATTCAGTACTTC.

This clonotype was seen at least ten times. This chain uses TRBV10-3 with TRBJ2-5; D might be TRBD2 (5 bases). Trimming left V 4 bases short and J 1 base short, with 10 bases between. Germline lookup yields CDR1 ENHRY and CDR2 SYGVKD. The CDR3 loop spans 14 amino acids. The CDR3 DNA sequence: TGTGCCATCAGTGGTAGCGTAGCCCAAGAGACCCAGTACTTC. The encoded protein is CAISGSVAQETQYF.

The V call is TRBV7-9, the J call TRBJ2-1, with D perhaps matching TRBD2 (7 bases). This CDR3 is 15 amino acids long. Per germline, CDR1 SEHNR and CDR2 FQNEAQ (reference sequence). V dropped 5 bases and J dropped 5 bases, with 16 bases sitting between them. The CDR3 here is CASSTSGGQDNEQFF. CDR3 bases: TGTGCCAGCAGCACGTCGGGGGGCCAGGACAATGAGCAGTTCTTC.

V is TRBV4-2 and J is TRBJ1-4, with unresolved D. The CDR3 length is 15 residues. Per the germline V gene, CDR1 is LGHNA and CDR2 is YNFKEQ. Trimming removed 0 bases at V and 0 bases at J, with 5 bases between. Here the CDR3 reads CASSQEATTNEKLFF. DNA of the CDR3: TGTGCCAGCAGCCAAGAGGCCACAACTAATGAAAAACTGTTTTTT.

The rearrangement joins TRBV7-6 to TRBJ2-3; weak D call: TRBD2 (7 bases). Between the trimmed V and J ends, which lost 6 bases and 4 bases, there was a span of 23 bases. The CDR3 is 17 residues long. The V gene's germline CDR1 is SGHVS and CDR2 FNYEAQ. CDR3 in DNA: TGTGCCAGCAGACCTATACGGGGGGCCCTAAGGGCAGATACGCAGTATTTT. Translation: CASRPIRGALRADTQYF.

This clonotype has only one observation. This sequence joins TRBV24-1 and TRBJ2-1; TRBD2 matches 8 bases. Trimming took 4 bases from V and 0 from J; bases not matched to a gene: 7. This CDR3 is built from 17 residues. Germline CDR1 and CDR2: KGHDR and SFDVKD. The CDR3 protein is CATSDSLAGLSYNEQFF. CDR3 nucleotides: TGTGCCACCAGTGACTCCTTAGCGGGACTCTCCTACAATGAGCAGTTCTTC.

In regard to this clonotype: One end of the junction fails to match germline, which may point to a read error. CDR3 DNA: TGTGCCAGCATTGCAGGGGTAAACTATGGCTGCACCTTC. It specifies CASIAGVNYGCTF. The genes are TRBV6-6 and TRBJ1-2; maybe TRBD1 (6 bases). Looked up from germline, CDR1 is MNHNY and CDR2 is SVGAGI (reference sequence). The CDR3 loop spans 13 amino acids.

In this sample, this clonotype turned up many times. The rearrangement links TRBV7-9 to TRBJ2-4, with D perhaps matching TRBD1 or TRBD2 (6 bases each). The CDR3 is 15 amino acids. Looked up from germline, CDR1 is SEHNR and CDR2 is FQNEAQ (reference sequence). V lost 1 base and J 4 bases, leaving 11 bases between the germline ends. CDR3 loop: CASSLVGGGKNIQYF. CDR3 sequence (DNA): TGTGCCAGCAGCTTAGTAGGAGGGGGAAAAAACATTCAGTACTTC.

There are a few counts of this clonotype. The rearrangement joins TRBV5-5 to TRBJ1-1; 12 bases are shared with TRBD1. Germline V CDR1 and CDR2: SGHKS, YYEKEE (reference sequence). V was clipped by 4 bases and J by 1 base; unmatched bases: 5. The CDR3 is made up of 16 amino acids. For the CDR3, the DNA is TGTGCCAGCAGCCCTGGGACAGGGGGCGCGAACACTGAAGCTTTCTTT. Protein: CASSPGTGGANTEAFF.

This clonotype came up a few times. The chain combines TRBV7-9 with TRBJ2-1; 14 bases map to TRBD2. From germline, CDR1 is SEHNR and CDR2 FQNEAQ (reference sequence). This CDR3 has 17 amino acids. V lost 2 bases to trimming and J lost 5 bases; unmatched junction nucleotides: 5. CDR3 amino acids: CASSLIGLAGGDNEQFF. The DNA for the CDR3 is TGTGCCAGCAGCTTAATCGGACTAGCGGGAGGCGACAATGAGCAGTTCTTC.

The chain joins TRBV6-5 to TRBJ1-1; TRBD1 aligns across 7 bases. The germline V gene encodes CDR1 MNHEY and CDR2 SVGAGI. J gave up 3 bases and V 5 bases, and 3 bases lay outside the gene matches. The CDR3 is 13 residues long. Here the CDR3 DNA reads TGTGCCAGCAGTGCGGACAGGCACACTGAAGCTTTCTTT. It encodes CASSADRHTEAFF.

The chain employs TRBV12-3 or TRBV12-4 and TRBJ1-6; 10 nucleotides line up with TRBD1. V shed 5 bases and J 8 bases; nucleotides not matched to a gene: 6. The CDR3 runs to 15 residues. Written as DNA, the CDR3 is TGTGCCAGCAGTGGACCCGGGACAGGGGATTCACCCCTCCACTTT. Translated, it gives CASSGPGTGDSPLHF.

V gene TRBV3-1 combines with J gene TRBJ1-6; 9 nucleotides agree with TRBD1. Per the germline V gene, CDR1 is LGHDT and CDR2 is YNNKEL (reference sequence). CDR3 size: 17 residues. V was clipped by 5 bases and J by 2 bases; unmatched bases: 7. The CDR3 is CASSFDRGGTYNSPLHF. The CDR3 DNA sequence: TGTGCCAGCAGCTTCGACAGGGGGGGCACCTATAATTCACCCCTCCACTTT.

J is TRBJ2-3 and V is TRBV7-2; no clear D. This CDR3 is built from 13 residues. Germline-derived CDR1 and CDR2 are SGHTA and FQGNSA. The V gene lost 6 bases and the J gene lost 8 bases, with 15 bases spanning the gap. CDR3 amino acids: CASSVSRDGTQYF. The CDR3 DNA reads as TGTGCCAGCAGTGTGAGTCGCGACGGTACGCAGTATTTT.

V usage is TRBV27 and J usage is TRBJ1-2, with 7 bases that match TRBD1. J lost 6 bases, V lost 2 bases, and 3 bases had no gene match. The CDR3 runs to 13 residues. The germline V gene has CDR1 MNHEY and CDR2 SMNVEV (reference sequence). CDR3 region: CASSLGTAHGYTF. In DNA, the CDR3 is TGTGCCAGCAGTTTAGGGACAGCCCATGGCTACACCTTC.

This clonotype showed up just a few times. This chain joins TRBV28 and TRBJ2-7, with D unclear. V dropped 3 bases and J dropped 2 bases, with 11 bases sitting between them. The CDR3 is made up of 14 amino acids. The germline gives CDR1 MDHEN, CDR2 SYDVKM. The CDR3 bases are TGTGCCAGCAGTTTTGGCGGCAATCCCTACGAGCAGTACTTC. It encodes CASSFGGNPYEQYF. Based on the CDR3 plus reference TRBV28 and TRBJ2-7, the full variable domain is DVKVTQSSRYLVKRTGEKVFLECVQDMDHENMFWYRQDPGLGLRLIYFSYDVKMKEKGDIPEGYSVSREKKERFSLILESASTNQTSMYLCASSFGGNPYEQYFGPGTRLTVT.

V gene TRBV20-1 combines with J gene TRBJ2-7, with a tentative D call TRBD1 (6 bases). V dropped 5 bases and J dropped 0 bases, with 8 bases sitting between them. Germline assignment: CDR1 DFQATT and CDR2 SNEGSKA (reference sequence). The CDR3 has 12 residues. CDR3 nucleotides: TGCAGTGCTTGGGACACCTCCTACGAGCAGTACTTC. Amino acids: CSAWDTSYEQYF.